This T cell receptor beta chain was captured in a study of cytomegalovirus exposure and HLA in healthy donors. The primer mix had 60 Vbeta and 13 Jbeta primers. TCRdb's table, derived via immunoSEQ multiplex PCR, lists solely in-frame clones and lacks some. The sample contains about 140,000 clones, around three quarters of which appear only once. Study-wide findings and caveats: V- and J-gene trimming of TCR beta was linked (in a later analysis) to a missense DCLRE1C variant. Another analysis was done later, and it associated over 15,000 TCR beta sequences with HLA alleles at 0.05 false discovery rate.

This cohort consisted of healthy bone marrow donors. Germline CDR1 MNHNS, CDR2 SASEGT. The CDR3 spans 14 residues. The germline V and J ends were trimmed by 9 bases and 2 bases, with 16 bases remaining between them. With respect to this clone: Its target is unknown.

The V and J genes are TRBV6-1 and TRBJ2-5, with D tentatively TRBD1 (6 bases). Material: PBMCs. This receptor was obtained from a middle-aged man in good health and CMV-seropositive. CDR3 residues: CASRRGGLQETQYF. The CDR3 region has the DNA TGTGCCAGTAGGAGAGGGGGATTACAAGAGACCCAGTACTTC.